Below, 14 T cell receptor beta chains from the same sample are listed, as sequenced in a study of cytomegalovirus exposure and HLA in healthy donors. In the PCR, 60 Vbeta and 13 Jbeta primers were used. Assay: immunoSEQ multiplex PCR; the TCRdb copy retains only in-frame clones and omits some. The data hold about 160,000 clones, with around 84% observed a single time. Sequenced: PBMCs. These receptors were taken from a man aged 18 to 29 in good health and CMV-seronegative.

This sequence joins TRBV7-6 and TRBJ1-1; D not resolved. Trimming pared 1 base from V and 3 bases from J, leaving 12 bases between. CDR1 is SGHVS, CDR2 FNYEAQ, per germline. This CDR3 has 15 amino acids. CDR3 bases: TGTGCCAGCAGCTTAGATCCGGGTGAGCACACTGAAGCTTTCTTT. As protein: CASSLDPGEHTEAFF.

The chain carries TRBV5-5 and TRBJ1-3; 10 bases map to TRBD1. The CDR3 sequence is 16 residues long. J lost 0 bases, V lost 0 bases, and 0 bases had no gene match. Germline V gives CDR1 SGHKS, CDR2 YYEKEE (reference sequence). The chain's CDR3 is CASSLGDRGSGNTIYF. CDR3 in DNA: TGTGCCAGCAGCTTGGGGGACAGGGGCTCTGGAAACACCATATATTTT.

The V gene is TRBV4-1, the J gene TRBJ1-4; 11 bases agree with TRBD1. V shed 4 bases, J shed 7 bases, and the junction held 5 bases outside the gene matches. CDR3 size: 15 residues. Germline V gives CDR1 MGHRA, CDR2 YSYEKL. For the CDR3, the DNA is TGCGCCAGCAGCCCCGGGACAGGGGGGTTTGAAAAACTGTTTTTT. This sequence encodes CASSPGTGGFEKLFF.

The V call is TRBV25-1, the J call TRBJ2-1, with a possible D match to TRBD1 (6 bases). Germline loops: CDR1 MGHDK, CDR2 SYGVNS. The CDR3 length is 13 residues. Deletions cut 7 bases from V and 7 bases from J, with 14 bases between. CDR3 DNA: TGTGCCAGCAAAGATACAGGGATTAATGAGCAGTTCTTC. Its protein is CASKDTGINEQFF.

The rearrangement joins TRBV5-1 to TRBJ1-2, with 9 bases identical to TRBD1. Looked up from germline, CDR1 is SGHRS and CDR2 is YFSETQ. CDR3 length: 15 residues. Unmatched junction bases numbered 5, after V lost 4 bases and J lost 1 base. CDR3 nucleotides: TGCGCCAGCAGCCAGGCGGGACAGGGTAACTATGGCTACACCTTC. Translating it yields CASSQAGQGNYGYTF.

The chain joins TRBV10-3 to TRBJ2-5; 12 bases are shared with TRBD2. The CDR3 length is 15 residues. With V trimmed by 8 bases and J by 4 bases, 8 bases remained unmatched. Per germline, CDR1 ENHRY and CDR2 SYGVKD. The CDR3 sequence is CAIGPSGGERETQYF. CDR3 DNA sequence: TGTGCCATCGGACCTAGCGGGGGGGAACGAGAGACCCAGTACTTC.

The genes are TRBV28 and TRBJ2-7, with 7 nucleotides matching TRBD1. CDR3 size: 13 residues. In germline, CDR1 is MDHEN, CDR2 SYDVKM. V was pared by 8 bases and J by 2 bases, with 6 bases of the junction left unmatched. CDR3 sequence: CASEGQTTYEQYF. As DNA, the CDR3 is TGTGCCAGCGAGGGACAGACGACCTACGAGCAGTACTTC.

This rearrangement joins TRBV18 to TRBJ2-2; weak D call: TRBD1 (5 bases). The CDR3 is 16 residues long. CDR1 is KGHSH, CDR2 LQKENI, per germline. With 0 bases removed from V and 0 bases from J, the gap between germline ends came to 8 bases. The CDR3 is CASSPPRGANTGELFF. In DNA, the CDR3 is TGTGCCAGCTCACCACCTAGGGGCGCGAACACCGGGGAGCTGTTTTTT.

This clone was counted a single time. V is TRBV4-1 and J is TRBJ2-2; the D gene is possibly TRBD1 (5 bases). V shed 3 bases and J shed 0 bases, with 14 bases lying between them. From germline, CDR1 is MGHRA and CDR2 YSYEKL. The CDR3 loop spans 17 amino acids. CDR3 DNA sequence: TGCGCCAGCAGCCAGCAGGGTAGGCGAACGAACACCGGGGAGCTGTTTTTT. It yields the protein CASSQQGRRTNTGELFF.

The V call is TRBV6-6, the J call TRBJ2-3; 11 bases are shared with TRBD2. This CDR3 contains 16 residues. V gave up 7 bases and J gave up 0 bases; unmatched junction bases: 6. Per germline, CDR1 MNHNY and CDR2 SVGAGI (reference sequence). CDR3 nucleotide sequence: TGTGCCAGCACCAGACTAGCGGGGATCAGCACAGATACGCAGTATTTT. It specifies CASTRLAGISTDTQYF.

Written as DNA, the CDR3 is TGTGCCACCAGCAATACACGCCGCTACGAGCAGTACTTC. This encodes CATSNTRRYEQYF. V usage is TRBV15 and J usage is TRBJ2-7; D call uncertain. CDR1 is LNHNV, CDR2 YYDKDF, per germline (reference sequence). The CDR3 totals 13 residues. The ends were cut back, 4 bases at V and 3 bases at J, with 10 bases in the middle.

V usage is TRBV7-3 and J usage is TRBJ2-2; no firm D call. The CDR3 covers 14 residues. Trimming took 5 bases from V and 4 from J, leaving 11 bases between them. CDR1 and CDR2 (germline): SGHTA, FQGTGA. The CDR3 region is CASSPRGITGELFF. CDR3 DNA: TGTGCCAGCAGCCCTCGTGGCATCACCGGGGAGCTGTTTTTT.

The J gene is TRBJ2-1, the V gene TRBV5-1, with TRBD2 matching over 8 bases. The CDR3 totals 13 residues. V was pared by 6 bases and J by 9 bases, with 8 bases of the junction left unmatched. Germline values: CDR1 SGHRS, CDR2 YFSETQ. The DNA for the CDR3 is TGCGCCAGCACTTTGAGCGGGAGCCGTGAGCAGTTCTTC. Residues: CASTLSGSREQFF.

The chain has TRBV6-1 and TRBJ1-5; 7 bases are shared with TRBD1. This CDR3 spans 16 amino acids. V trimming: 2 bases; J trimming: 2 bases; junction bases outside the gene matches: 6. In germline, CDR1 is MNHNS, CDR2 SASEGT. The CDR3 loop reads CASSEIGGSGNQPQHF. The CDR3 coding sequence is TGTGCCAGCAGTGAAATAGGGGGCTCTGGCAATCAGCCCCAGCATTTT.